One and the same sample provided the 21 T cell receptor beta chains below, sequenced in a study of T-cell memory formation after mild COVID-19. TCRdb reanalysed the 5' RACE reads using MiXCR and keeps one entry per CDR3 protein. The data show about 360,000 distinct CDR3 sequences, about 15% seen once. The source material was PBMCs or a T cell subset sorted from them (not recorded which). These receptors were taken from a man aged 18 to 29 who had mild COVID-19 (a few samples of this study predate the infection). Cell type and time point are not known.

This clonotype turned up a few times. The chain has TRBV7-9 and TRBJ2-1; 7 nucleotides line up with TRBD2. In germline, CDR1 is SEHNR, CDR2 FQNEAQ (reference sequence). Trimming removed 3 bases from V and 2 bases from J; junction bases left unmatched: 7. This CDR3 region has 16 residues. In nucleotides, the CDR3 is TGTGCCAGCAGCTTTCCAGCGGGGAAAACCTACAATGAGCAGTTCTTC. The encoded protein is CASSFPAGKTYNEQFF.

This clonotype occurred many times. The genes are TRBV28 and TRBJ2-5; D gene uncertain. Trimming removed 4 bases from V and 0 bases from J, with 12 bases in between. Germline assignment: CDR1 MDHEN and CDR2 SYDVKM. The CDR3 is made up of 15 amino acids. CDR3 residues: CASSSTEAYQETQYF. In DNA, the CDR3 is TGTGCCAGCAGTTCCACCGAGGCCTACCAAGAGACCCAGTACTTC.

This clonotype was counted many times. This chain joins TRBV20-1 and TRBJ1-1; 7 bases line up with TRBD1. This CDR3 is 16 amino acids long. Trimming took 6 bases from V and 4 from J; bases not matched to a gene: 17. In germline, CDR1 is DFQATT, CDR2 SNEGSKA (reference sequence). The CDR3 DNA reads as TGCAGTGCAAAACTTACAGGGGACGGTTGCTGCACTGAAGCTTTCTTT. It encodes CSAKLTGDGCCTEAFF.

The rearrangement links TRBV6-1 to TRBJ2-7; TRBD1 is a possible D gene (5 bases). Germline CDR1 is MNHNS and CDR2 is SASEGT. The germline V and J ends were trimmed by 3 bases and 1 base, with 13 bases remaining between them. The CDR3 is 15 residues long. CDR3 in DNA: TGTGCCAGCAGTGACGGAGACAGAAGATCCTACGAGCAGTACGTC. Its protein is CASSDGDRRSYEQYV.

This clonotype was counted many times. V is TRBV4-1 and J is TRBJ1-1; D ambiguous. There are 14 residues in the CDR3. The germline V gene has CDR1 MGHRA and CDR2 YSYEKL. V lost 4 bases and J 0 bases, leaving 9 bases between the germline ends. CDR3 DNA sequence: TGCGCCAGCAGCCCTCGGGCCATGAACACTGAAGCTTTCTTT. Protein product: CASSPRAMNTEAFF.

The V call is TRBV21-1, the J call TRBJ2-3; the listed D gene, TRBD2, was not tested against the DNA. TRBV21-1 is shown as a pseudogene. This CDR3 is built from 15 residues. The DNA for the CDR3 is TGTGCCAGCAGCCCGACTAGCGGGGGCCCCGATACGCAGTATTTT. Its translation is CASSPTSGGPDTQYF.

This clonotype was counted between two and nine times. The chain employs TRBV5-1 and TRBJ2-3, with D unclear. CDR1 is SGHRS, CDR2 YFSETQ, per germline. The CDR3 runs to 14 residues. Trimming cost V 4 bases and J 0 bases, with 9 bases left between them. CDR3 sequence reads: CASSIAQSTDTQYF. CDR3 sequence (DNA): TGCGCCAGCAGCATCGCACAAAGCACAGATACGCAGTATTTT.

This clonotype has more than one count but fewer than ten. The rearrangement links TRBV12-3 or TRBV12-4 to TRBJ1-1; perhaps TRBD1 as D (6 bases). Trimming cost V 4 bases and J 4 bases, with 13 bases left between them. The length of the CDR3 is 14 residues. The CDR3 DNA is TGTGCCAGCAGTTCCACCACAGGGATCACTGAAGCTTTCTTT. Translating it yields CASSSTTGITEAFF.

This clonotype was seen ten or more times. The chain employs TRBV5-1 and TRBJ2-1; 8 bases line up with TRBD1. Losses at the gene ends were 5 bases for V and 6 bases for J; bases not matched to a gene: 4. The CDR3 extends over 13 amino acids. The germline gives CDR1 SGHRS, CDR2 YFSETQ. CDR3 in amino acids: CASSWQGANEQFF. CDR3 in DNA: TGCGCCAGCAGTTGGCAGGGGGCCAATGAGCAGTTCTTC.

This clonotype appeared a single time. V and J are TRBV4-1 and TRBJ2-1, with D possibly being TRBD2 (7 bases). CDR3 length: 16 amino acids. Trimming removed 3 bases from V and 3 bases from J, with 15 bases in between. Germline V lookup: CDR1 MGHRA, CDR2 YSYEKL. CDR3 residues: CASSHRRGLFYNEQFF. The DNA of the CDR3 is TGCGCCAGCAGCCATCGGCGGGGGCTCTTCTACAATGAGCAGTTCTTC.

The chain uses TRBV2 and TRBJ1-1; no clear D gene. Germline V gene data show CDR1 as SNHLY and CDR2 as FYNNEI. Trimming stripped 7 bases from V and 3 bases from J, with 12 bases between. The CDR3 covers 13 residues. The CDR3 spells CASKNGQYTEAFF. The CDR3 DNA sequence: TGTGCCAGCAAAAATGGGCAGTACACTGAAGCTTTCTTT. The whole variable domain, filled in from reference TRBV2 and TRBJ1-1, reads EPEVTQTPSHQVTQMGQEVILRCVPISNHLYFYWYRQILGQKVEFLVSFYNNEISEKSEIFDDQFSVERPDGSNFTLKIRSTKLEDSAMYFCASKNGQYTEAFFGQGTRLTVV.

The chain has TRBV6-2 or TRBV6-3 and TRBJ2-1, with 14 bases aligning to TRBD2. The CDR3 is 18 amino acids. Per germline, CDR1 MNHEY and CDR2 SVGEGT. J lost 0 bases, V lost 4 bases, and 5 bases had no gene match. The chain's CDR3 is CASSSWTSGGSSYNEQFF. The DNA for the CDR3 is TGTGCCAGCAGTTCCTGGACTAGCGGGGGGAGCTCCTACAATGAGCAGTTCTTC.

A few counts support this clonotype. The chain couples TRBV7-3 to TRBJ2-2; 8 bases map to TRBD1. V lost 5 bases, J lost 8 bases, and 10 bases stayed unmatched. Germline loops: CDR1 SGHTA, CDR2 FQGTGA. The CDR3 has 15 residues. In nucleotides, the CDR3 is TGTGCCAGCAGCAACCGGGACAGGCGGAGTGGGGAGCTGTTTTTT. It codes for CASSNRDRRSGELFF.

This clonotype has a count of ten or more. This sequence joins TRBV7-2 and TRBJ2-3; 16 bases align to TRBD2. Unmatched junction bases numbered 9, after V lost 5 bases and J lost 4 bases. The CDR3 runs 18 residues. Germline values: CDR1 SGHTA, CDR2 FQGNSA. The CDR3 loop is CASSVQTGLAGGADTQYF. For the CDR3, the DNA is TGTGCCAGCAGCGTTCAGACGGGACTAGCGGGGGGGGCAGATACGCAGTATTTT.

This clonotype was observed many times. This rearrangement joins TRBV5-6 to TRBJ2-3; TRBD2 might be the D (6 bases). V was shortened by 0 bases and J by 4 bases, with 18 bases between the two germline ends. Germline CDR1 and CDR2: SGHDT and YYEEEE. The CDR3 runs 17 residues. The CDR3 here is CASSLEHRLDPPDTQYF. DNA of the CDR3: TGTGCCAGCAGCTTGGAGCATAGACTAGACCCCCCAGATACGCAGTATTTT.

In its sample, this clonotype was seen many times. The genes are TRBV5-1 and TRBJ2-3; D is tentatively TRBD1 or TRBD2 (7 bases each). Germline V gene sequence: CDR1 SGHRS, CDR2 YFSETQ. The CDR3 consists of 15 residues. Trimming shortened V by 3 bases and J by 4 bases, and 15 bases separated the two germline ends. The CDR3 DNA reads as TGCGCCAGCAGCTCGACAGGGAGGGGTTCAGATACGCAGTATTTT. It yields the protein CASSSTGRGSDTQYF. Supplemented by reference TRBV5-1 and TRBJ2-3, the full variable domain reads KAGVTQTPRYLIKTRGQQVTLSCSPISGHRSVSWYQQTPGQGLQFLFEYFSETQRNKGNFPGRFSGRQFSNSRSEMNVSTLELGDSALYLCASSSTGRGSDTQYFGPGTRLTVL.

The chain recombines TRBV7-9 with TRBJ2-7; D is ambiguous. The CDR3 totals 11 residues. Trimming stripped 3 bases from V and 6 bases from J, with 6 bases between. Looked up from germline, CDR1 is SEHNR and CDR2 is FQNEAQ (reference sequence). CDR3 bases: TGTGCCAGCAGCTTTAGGGCCGAGCAGTACTTC. Its translation: CASSFRAEQYF.

There are a few counts of this clonotype. The J gene is TRBJ2-3, the V gene TRBV5-1; no firm D call. With 4 bases removed from V and 5 bases from J, the gap between germline ends came to 17 bases. Germline lookup yields CDR1 SGHRS and CDR2 YFSETQ. CDR3 length: 15 amino acids. CDR3 amino acids: CASSALSWAEDTQYF. The CDR3 nucleotides are TGCGCCAGCAGCGCGCTTTCCTGGGCTGAAGATACGCAGTATTTT.

This clonotype was counted only a few times. V usage is TRBV20-1 and J usage is TRBJ1-2, with D possibly matching TRBD1 (5 bases). V lost 1 base to trimming and J lost 4 bases, with 7 bases between them. The CDR3 is 12 residues long. Germline lookup yields CDR1 DFQATT and CDR2 SNEGSKA (reference sequence). In DNA, the CDR3 is TGCAGTGCTAGAGTGGGGGGCTATGGCTACACCTTC. It encodes CSARVGGYGYTF.

This clonotype was detected many times. The junction shows a germline mismatch at one end, possibly a read error. The V and J genes are TRBV7-7 and TRBJ2-5; D gene unclear. The CDR3 consists of 13 residues. The V gene's germline CDR1 is SSHAT and CDR2 FNYEAQ (reference sequence). The CDR3 DNA sequence: TGTGCTAGCAGCTTGGGGATCCAAGAGACCCAGTACTTC. Translated, it gives CASSLGIQETQYF.

This clonotype has at least ten counts. This sequence joins TRBV5-1 and TRBJ1-5, with 8 positions matching TRBD1. The trim removed 2 bases at V and 7 bases at J, leaving 8 bases unmatched. Germline lookup yields CDR1 SGHRS and CDR2 YFSETQ. CDR3 length: 15 residues. DNA for the CDR3: TGCGCCAGCAGCTTAGGGCTTGACAGGGGCCAGCCCCAGCATTTT. As protein: CASSLGLDRGQPQHF.